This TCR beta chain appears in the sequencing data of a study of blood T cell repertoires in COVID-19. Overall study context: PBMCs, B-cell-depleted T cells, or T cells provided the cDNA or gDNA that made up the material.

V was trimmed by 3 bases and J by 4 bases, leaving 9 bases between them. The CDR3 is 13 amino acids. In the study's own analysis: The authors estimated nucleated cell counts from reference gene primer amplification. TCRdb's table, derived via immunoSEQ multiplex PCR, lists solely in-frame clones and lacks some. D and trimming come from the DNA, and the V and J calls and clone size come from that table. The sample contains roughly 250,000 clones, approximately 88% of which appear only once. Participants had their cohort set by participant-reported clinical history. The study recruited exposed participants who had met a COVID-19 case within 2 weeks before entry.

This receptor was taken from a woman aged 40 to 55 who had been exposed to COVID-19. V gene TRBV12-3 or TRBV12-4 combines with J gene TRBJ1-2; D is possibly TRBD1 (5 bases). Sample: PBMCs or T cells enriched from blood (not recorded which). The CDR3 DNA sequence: TGTGCCAGCAGTTTCAGGGTTCCCTATGGCTACACCTTC. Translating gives CASSFRVPYGYTF.